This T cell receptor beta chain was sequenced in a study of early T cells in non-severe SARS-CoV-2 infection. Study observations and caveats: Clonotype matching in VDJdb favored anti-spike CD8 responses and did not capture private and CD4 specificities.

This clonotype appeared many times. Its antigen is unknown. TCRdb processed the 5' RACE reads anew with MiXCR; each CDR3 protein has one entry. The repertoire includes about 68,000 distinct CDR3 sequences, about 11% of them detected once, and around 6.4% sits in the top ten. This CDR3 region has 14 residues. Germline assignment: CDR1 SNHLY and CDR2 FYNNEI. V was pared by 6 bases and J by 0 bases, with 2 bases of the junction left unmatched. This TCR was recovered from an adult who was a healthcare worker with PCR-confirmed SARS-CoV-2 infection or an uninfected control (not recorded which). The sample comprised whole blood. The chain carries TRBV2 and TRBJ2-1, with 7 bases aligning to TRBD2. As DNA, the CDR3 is TGTGCCAGCAGGAGCGGGGACTCCTACAATGAGCAGTTCTTC. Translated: CASRSGDSYNEQFF.